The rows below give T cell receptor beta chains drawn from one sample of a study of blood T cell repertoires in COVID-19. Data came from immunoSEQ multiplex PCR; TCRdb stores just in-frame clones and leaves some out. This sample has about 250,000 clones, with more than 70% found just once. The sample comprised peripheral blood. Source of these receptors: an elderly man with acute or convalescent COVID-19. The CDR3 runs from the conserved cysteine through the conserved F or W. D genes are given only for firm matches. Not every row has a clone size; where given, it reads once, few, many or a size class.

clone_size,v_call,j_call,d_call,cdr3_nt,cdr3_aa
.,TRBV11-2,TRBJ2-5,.,TGTGCCAGCAGCTTAGATTTCTCAGAGACCCAGTACTTC,CASSLDFSETQYF
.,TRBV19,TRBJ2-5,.,TGTGCCAGTAGTGGACTGTACCAAGAGACCCAGTACTTC,CASSGLYQETQYF
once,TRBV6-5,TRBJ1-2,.,TGTGCCAGCAGACAGGGAGGGAACTATGGCTACACCTTC,CASRQGGNYGYTF
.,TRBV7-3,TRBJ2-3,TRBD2,TGTGCCAGCAGCGCCGGGACTAGTTCTACAGATACGCAGTATTTT,CASSAGTSSTDTQYF
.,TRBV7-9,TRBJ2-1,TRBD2,TGTGCCAGCAGCTTAGCGCCGGGAGGGCCCTCCCACAATGAGCAGTTCTTC,CASSLAPGGPSHNEQFF
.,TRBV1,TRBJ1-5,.,TGCACCAGCAGCCATGGACAGGGGGCTGGGTACAATCAGCCCCAGCATTTT,CTSSHGQGAGYNQPQHF
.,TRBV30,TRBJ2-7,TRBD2,TGTGCCTGGAGCCCCGGGCTAGCGGGCTACGAGCAGTACTTC,CAWSPGLAGYEQYF
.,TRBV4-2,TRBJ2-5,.,TGTGCCAGCAGCCAAGATATAGGGGGTGCAGGAGAGACCCAGTACTTC,CASSQDIGGAGETQYF
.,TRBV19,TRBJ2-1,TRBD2,TGTGCCAGTAAGGACGGGGGGGAGTACAATGAGCAGTTCTTC,CASKDGGEYNEQFF
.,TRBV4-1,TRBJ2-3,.,TGCGCCAGCAGCCAAGACTCACCGGCAGATACGCAGTATTTT,CASSQDSPADTQYF
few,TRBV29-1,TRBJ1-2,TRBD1,TGCAGCGTTGCCCTCCGGAACAGGGGCGAAGATGGCTACACCTTC,CSVALRNRGEDGYTF
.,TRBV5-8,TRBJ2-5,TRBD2,TGTGCCAGCAGCTTTTCCGGGAGGGAGACCCAGTACTTC,CASSFSGRETQYF
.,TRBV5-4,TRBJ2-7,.,TGTGCCAGCAGCTTGAGTAGGGGTTCCGGCGAGCAGTACTTC,CASSLSRGSGEQYF
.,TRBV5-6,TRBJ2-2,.,TGTGCCAGCAGCCCGCTCACACGTGAAACCGGGGAGCTGTTTTTT,CASSPLTRETGELFF
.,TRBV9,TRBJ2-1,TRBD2,TGTGCCAGCAGCGCTAGCGGATCCTACAATGAGCAGTTCTTC,CASSASGSYNEQFF
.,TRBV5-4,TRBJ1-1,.,TGTGCCAGCAGCGCGATTATGAACACTGAAGCTTTCTTT,CASSAIMNTEAFF
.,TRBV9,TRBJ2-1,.,TGTGCCAGCAGCGCCGGACTCGGGCCAGAGCAGTTCTTC,CASSAGLGPEQFF
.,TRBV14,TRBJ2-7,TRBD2,TGTGCCAGCAGCCTGGGGGGAGGGACCTTAACCTACGAGCAGTACTTC,CASSLGGGTLTYEQYF
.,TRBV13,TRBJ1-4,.,TGTGCCAGCAGCTCCAGGACAGCCACTAATGAAAAACTGTTTTTT,CASSSRTATNEKLFF